This T cell receptor beta chain derives from a study of blood T cell repertoires in COVID-19. Study as a whole: In each case, the material was cDNA or gDNA derived from T cells, B-cell-depleted T cells, or PBMCs.

This CDR3 has 15 residues. With V trimmed by 1 base and J by 3 bases, 6 bases remained unmatched. Germline assignment: CDR1 ENHRY and CDR2 SYGVKD. Clinical history as reported by participants underpinned cohort assignment. How the authors handled the data: Reference gene primer amplification gave nucleated cell count estimates. The protocol was immunoSEQ multiplex PCR, while the TCRdb copy is restricted to in-frame clones and leaves out a portion. Clonal size and the V and J genes are those of that table, whereas D and trimming came from the DNA. The sample yields a few hundred thousand clones, approximately 84% seen once.

The TCR originated in a woman in her thirties who had recovered from COVID-19. Sequenced sample: PBMCs or T cells enriched from blood (not recorded which). The rearrangement joins TRBV10-3 to TRBJ2-7; 7 bases map to TRBD2. For the CDR3, the DNA is TGTGCCATCAGTGAGTTGGCTAGCGGCTTCTACGAGCAGTACTTC. Protein product: CAISELASGFYEQYF.